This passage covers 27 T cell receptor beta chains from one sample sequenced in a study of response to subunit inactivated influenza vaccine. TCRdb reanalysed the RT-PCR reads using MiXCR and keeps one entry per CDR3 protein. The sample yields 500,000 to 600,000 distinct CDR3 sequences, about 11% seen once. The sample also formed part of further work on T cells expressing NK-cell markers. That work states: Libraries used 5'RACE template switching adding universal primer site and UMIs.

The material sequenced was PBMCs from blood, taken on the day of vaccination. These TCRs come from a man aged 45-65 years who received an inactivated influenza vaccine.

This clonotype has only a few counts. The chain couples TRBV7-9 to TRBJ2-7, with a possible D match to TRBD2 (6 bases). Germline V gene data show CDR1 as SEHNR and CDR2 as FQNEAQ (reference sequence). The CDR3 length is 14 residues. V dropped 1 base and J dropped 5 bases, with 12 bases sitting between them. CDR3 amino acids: CASSLGGRHDEQYF. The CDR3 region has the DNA TGTGCCAGCAGCTTAGGTGGGAGGCACGACGAGCAGTACTTC.

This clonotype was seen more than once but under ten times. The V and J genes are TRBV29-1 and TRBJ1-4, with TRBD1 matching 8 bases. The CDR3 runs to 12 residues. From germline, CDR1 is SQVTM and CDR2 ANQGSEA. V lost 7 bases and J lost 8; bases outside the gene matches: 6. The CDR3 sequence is CSGQGIGEKLFF. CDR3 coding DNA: TGCAGCGGACAGGGGATCGGAGAAAAACTGTTTTTT.

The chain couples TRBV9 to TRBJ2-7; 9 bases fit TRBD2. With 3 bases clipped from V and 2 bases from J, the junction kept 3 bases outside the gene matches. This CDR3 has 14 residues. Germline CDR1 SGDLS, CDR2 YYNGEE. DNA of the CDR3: TGTGCCAGCAGCGCTAGCGGGGCTGCCTACGAGCAGTACTTC. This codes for CASSASGAAYEQYF.

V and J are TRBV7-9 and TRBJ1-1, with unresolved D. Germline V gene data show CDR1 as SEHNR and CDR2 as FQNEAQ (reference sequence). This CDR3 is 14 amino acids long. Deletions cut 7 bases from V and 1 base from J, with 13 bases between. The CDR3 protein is CASNKLRGNTEAFF. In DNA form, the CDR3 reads TGTGCCAGCAACAAGCTACGGGGGAACACTGAAGCTTTCTTT. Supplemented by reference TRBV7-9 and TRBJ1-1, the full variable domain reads DTGVSQNPRHKITKRGQNVTFRCDPISEHNRLYWYRQTLGQGPEFLTYFQNEAQLEKSRLLSDRFSAERPKGSFSTLEIQRTEQGDSAMYLCASNKLRGNTEAFFGQGTRLTVV.

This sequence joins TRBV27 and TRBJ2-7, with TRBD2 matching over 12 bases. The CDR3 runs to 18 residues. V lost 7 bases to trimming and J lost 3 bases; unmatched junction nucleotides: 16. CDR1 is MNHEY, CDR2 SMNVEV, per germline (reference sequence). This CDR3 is CASTRSGGLAGFNYEQYF. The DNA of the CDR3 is TGTGCCAGCACCCGGAGTGGCGGACTAGCGGGATTTAACTACGAGCAGTACTTC.

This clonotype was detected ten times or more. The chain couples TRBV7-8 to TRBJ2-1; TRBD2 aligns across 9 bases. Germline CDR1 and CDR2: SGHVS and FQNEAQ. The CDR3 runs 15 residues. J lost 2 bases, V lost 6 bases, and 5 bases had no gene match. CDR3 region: CASSSVAGAYNEQFF. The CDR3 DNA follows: TGTGCCAGCAGTTCCGTAGCGGGAGCCTACAATGAGCAGTTCTTC.

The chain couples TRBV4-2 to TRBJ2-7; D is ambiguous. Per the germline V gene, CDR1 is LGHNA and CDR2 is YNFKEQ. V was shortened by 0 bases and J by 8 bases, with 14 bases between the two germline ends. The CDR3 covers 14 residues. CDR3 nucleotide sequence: TGTGCCAGCAGCCAAGATGTGCTCTCCTCCAAGCAGTACTTC. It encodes CASSQDVLSSKQYF.

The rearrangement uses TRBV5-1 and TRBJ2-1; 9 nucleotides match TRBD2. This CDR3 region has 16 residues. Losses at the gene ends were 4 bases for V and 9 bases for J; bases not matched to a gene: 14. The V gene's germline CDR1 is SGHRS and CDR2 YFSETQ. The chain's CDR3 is CASSTLAGRGLGEQFF. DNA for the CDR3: TGCGCCAGCAGCACCCTAGCGGGACGGGGGCTTGGTGAGCAGTTCTTC.

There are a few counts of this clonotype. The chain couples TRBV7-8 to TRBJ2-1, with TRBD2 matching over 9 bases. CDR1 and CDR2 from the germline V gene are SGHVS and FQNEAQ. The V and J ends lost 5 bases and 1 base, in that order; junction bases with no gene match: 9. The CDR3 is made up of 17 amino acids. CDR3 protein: CASSPFGSGGSYNEQFF. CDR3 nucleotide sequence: TGTGCCAGCAGCCCCTTTGGTAGCGGGGGATCCTACAATGAGCAGTTCTTC.

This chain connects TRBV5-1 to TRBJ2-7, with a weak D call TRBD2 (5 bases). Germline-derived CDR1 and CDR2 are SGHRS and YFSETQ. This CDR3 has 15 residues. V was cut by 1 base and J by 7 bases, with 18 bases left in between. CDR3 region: CASSLHGPPEGEQYF. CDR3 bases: TGCGCCAGCAGCTTGCACGGACCACCAGAGGGTGAGCAGTACTTC.

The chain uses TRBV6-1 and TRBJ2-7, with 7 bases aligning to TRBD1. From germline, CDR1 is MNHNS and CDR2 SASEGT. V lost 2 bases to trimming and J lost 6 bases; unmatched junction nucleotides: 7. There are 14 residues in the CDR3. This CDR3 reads CASSESLDRTEQYF. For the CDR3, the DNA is TGTGCCAGCAGTGAAAGCCTGGACAGGACCGAGCAGTACTTC.

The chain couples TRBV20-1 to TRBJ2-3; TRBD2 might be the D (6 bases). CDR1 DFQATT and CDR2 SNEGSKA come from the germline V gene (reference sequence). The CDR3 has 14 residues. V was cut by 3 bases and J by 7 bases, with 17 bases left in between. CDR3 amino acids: CSASTAEGRNTQYF. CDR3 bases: TGCAGTGCTAGCACGGCGGAGGGCCGAAATACGCAGTATTTT.

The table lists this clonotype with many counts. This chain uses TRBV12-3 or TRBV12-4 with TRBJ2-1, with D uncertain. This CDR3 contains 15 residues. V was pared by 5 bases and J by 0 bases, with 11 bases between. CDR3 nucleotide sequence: TGTGCCAGCAGTCCCGGGCACAGCTCCTACAATGAGCAGTTCTTC. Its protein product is CASSPGHSSYNEQFF.

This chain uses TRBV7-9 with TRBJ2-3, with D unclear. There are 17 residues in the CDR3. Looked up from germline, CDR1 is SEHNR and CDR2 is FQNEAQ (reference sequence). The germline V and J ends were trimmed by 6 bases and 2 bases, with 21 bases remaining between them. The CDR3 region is CASSPVISRAPTDTQYF. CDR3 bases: TGTGCCAGCAGTCCTGTCATTAGCCGGGCCCCCACAGATACGCAGTATTTT.

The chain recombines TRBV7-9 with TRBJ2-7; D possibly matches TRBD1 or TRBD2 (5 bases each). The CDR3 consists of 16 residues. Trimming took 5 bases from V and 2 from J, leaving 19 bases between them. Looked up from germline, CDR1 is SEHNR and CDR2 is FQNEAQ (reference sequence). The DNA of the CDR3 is TGTGCCAGCAGCAGAGGGGTTCCAGGGACGACCTACGAGCAGTACTTC. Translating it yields CASSRGVPGTTYEQYF.

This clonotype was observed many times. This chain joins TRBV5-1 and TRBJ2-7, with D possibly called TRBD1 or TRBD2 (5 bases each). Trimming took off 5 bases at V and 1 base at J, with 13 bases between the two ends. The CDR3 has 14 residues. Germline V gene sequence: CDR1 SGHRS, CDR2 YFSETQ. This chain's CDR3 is CASSRRDGSYEQYF. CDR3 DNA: TGCGCCAGCAGTCGACGGGACGGTTCCTACGAGCAGTACTTC.

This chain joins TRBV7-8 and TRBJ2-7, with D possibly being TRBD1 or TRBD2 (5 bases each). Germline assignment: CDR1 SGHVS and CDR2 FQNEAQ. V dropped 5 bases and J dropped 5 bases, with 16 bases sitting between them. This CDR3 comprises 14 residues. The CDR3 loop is CASSAQRGGDEQYF. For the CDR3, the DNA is TGTGCCAGCAGCGCACAGAGGGGTGGCGACGAGCAGTACTTC.

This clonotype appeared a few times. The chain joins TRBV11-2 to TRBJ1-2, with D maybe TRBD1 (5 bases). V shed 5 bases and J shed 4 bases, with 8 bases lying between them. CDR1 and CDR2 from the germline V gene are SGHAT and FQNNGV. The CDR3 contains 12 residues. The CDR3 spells CASSKDTYGYTF. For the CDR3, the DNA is TGTGCCAGCAGCAAGGACACCTATGGCTACACCTTC.

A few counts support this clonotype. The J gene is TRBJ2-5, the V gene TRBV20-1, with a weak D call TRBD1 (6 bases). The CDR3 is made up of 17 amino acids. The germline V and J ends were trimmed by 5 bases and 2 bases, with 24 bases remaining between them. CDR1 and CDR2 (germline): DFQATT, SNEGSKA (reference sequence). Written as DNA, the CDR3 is TGCAGTGCTGAACCCGACAGGACTCGAGGCGGACAAGAGACCCAGTACTTC. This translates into CSAEPDRTRGGQETQYF.

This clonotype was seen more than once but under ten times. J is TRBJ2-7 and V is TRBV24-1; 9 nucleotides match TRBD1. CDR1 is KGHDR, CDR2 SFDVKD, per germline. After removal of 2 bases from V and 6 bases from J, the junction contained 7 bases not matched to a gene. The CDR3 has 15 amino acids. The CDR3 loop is CATSDSRDRVGEQYF. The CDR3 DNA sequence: TGTGCCACCAGTGATTCCCGGGACAGGGTAGGCGAGCAGTACTTC.

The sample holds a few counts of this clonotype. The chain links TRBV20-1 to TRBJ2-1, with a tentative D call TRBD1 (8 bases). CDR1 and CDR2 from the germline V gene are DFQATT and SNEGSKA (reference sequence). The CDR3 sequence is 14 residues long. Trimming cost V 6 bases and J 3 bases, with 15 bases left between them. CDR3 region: CSAQSGTGYNEQFF. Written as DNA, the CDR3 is TGCAGTGCACAAAGCGGGACAGGCTACAATGAGCAGTTCTTC.

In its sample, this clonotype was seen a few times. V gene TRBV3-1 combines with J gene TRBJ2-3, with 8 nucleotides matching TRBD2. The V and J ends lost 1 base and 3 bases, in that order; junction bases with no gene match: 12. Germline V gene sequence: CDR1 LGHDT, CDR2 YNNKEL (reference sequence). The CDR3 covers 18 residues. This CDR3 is CASSQAFASGTRTDTQYF. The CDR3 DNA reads TGTGCCAGCAGCCAAGCGTTCGCCTCCGGGACTAGGACAGATACGCAGTATTTT.

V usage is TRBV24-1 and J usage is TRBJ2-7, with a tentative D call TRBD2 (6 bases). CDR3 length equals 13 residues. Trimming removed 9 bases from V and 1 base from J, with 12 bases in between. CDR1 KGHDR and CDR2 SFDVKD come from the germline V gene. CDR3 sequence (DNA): TGTGCCACCGGGCGGGACGGGTCCTACGAGCAGTACTTC. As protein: CATGRDGSYEQYF.

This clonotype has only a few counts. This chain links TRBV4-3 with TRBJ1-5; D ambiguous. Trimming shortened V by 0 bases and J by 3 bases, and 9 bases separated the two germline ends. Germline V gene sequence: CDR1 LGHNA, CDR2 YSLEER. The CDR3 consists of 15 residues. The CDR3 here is CASSQDLSINQPQHF. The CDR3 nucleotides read TGCGCCAGCAGCCAAGATCTCAGCATCAATCAGCCCCAGCATTTT.

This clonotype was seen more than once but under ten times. CDR3 residues: CSARGQGIGIAKNIQYF. CDR3 in DNA: TGCAGTGCTAGAGGCCAGGGCATTGGAATAGCCAAAAACATTCAGTACTTC. This rearrangement joins TRBV20-1 to TRBJ2-4, with D tentatively TRBD1 (5 bases). The CDR3 loop spans 17 amino acids. CDR1 DFQATT and CDR2 SNEGSKA come from the germline V gene (reference sequence). The V and J ends lost 1 base and 0 bases respectively, with 16 bases between them.

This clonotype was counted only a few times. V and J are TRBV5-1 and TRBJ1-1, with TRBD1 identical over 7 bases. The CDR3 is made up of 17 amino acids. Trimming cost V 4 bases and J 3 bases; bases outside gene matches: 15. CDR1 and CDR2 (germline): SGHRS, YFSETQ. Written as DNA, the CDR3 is TGCGCCAGCAGCCGTCAACAGGGGTCTGGGACAGACACTGAAGCTTTCTTT. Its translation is CASSRQQGSGTDTEAFF. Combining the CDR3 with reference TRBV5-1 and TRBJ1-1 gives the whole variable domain KAGVTQTPRYLIKTRGQQVTLSCSPISGHRSVSWYQQTPGQGLQFLFEYFSETQRNKGNFPGRFSGRQFSNSRSEMNVSTLELGDSALYLCASSRQQGSGTDTEAFFGQGTRLTVV.

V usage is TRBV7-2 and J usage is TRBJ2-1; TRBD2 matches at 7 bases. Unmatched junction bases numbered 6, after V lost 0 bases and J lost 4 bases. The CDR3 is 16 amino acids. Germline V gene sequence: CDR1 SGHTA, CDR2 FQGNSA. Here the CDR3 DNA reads TGTGCCAGCAGCTTAGCGTTGGGGGGGGGATACAATGAGCAGTTCTTC. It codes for CASSLALGGGYNEQFF.